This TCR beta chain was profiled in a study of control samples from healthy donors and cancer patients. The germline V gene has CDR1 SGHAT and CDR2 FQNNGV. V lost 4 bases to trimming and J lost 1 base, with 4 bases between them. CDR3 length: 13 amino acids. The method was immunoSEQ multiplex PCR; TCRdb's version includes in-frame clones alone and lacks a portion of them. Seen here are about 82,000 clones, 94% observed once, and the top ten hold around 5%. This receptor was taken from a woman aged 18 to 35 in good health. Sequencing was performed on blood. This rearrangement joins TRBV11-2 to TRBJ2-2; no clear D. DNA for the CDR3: TGTGCCAGCAGCTGGGTGAACACCGGGGAGCTGTTTTTT. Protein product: CASSWVNTGELFF.